Following are 27 T cell receptor beta chains from one sample sequenced in a study of Graves' ophthalmopathy and Graves' hyperthyroidism. Amplification of TCR beta CDR3 regions used RNA transcripts. RT-PCR in the first round used HTBI primers; a second-round multiplex PCR followed. TCRdb fed the multiplex PCR reads into MiXCR, producing one record per CDR3 protein. Of about 400,000 distinct CDR3 sequences in the sample, around 16% were seen once. Sequenced input: peripheral blood. The receptors stem from a woman aged 18-29 years with Graves' ophthalmopathy.

This clonotype was detected only a few times. This chain uses TRBV6-5 with TRBJ1-1, with no clear D. This CDR3 is 13 amino acids long. The germline V gene has CDR1 MNHEY and CDR2 SVGAGI. Between the trimmed V and J ends, which lost 8 bases and 3 bases, there was a span of 13 bases. The CDR3 DNA follows: TGTGCCAGCCACTTACTATTTTACACTGAAGCTTTCTTT. The encoded protein is CASHLLFYTEAFF.

This clonotype was seen ten or more times. This chain uses TRBV28 with TRBJ2-4; TRBD1 agrees at 8 bases. The V gene's germline CDR1 is MDHEN and CDR2 SYDVKM. The CDR3 has 17 amino acids. V dropped 4 bases and J dropped 0; count of bases not matched to a gene: 8. The CDR3 region has the DNA TGTGCCAGCAGTTATACCCGGGACAGGCCAGCCAAAAACATTCAGTACTTC. Encoded protein: CASSYTRDRPAKNIQYF.

Only a few counts were recorded for this clonotype. The chain's CDR3 is CASSQTGGAYGYTF. CDR3 sequence (DNA): TGTGCCAGCAGCCAGACAGGGGGCGCGTATGGCTACACCTTC. This chain joins TRBV3-1 and TRBJ1-2, with 10 bases identical to TRBD1. The germline V gene has CDR1 LGHDT and CDR2 YNNKEL (reference sequence). V lost 3 bases and J lost 5; bases outside the gene matches: 3. This CDR3 comprises 14 residues. The whole variable domain, filled in from reference TRBV3-1 and TRBJ1-2, reads DTAVSQTPKYLVTQMGNDKSIKCEQNLGHDTMYWYKQDSKKFLKIMFSYNNKELIINETVPNRFSPKSPDKAHLNLHINSLELGDSAVYFCASSQTGGAYGYTFGSGTRLTVV.

This clonotype was recorded at least ten times. The V gene is TRBV7-2, the J gene TRBJ2-7; D is perhaps TRBD1 (6 bases). Per germline, CDR1 SGHTA and CDR2 FQGNSA. This CDR3 has 13 residues. V gave up 5 bases and J gave up 7 bases, with 15 bases separating them. Here the CDR3 reads CASSPIRGQEQYF. CDR3 coding DNA: TGTGCCAGCAGCCCTATTAGAGGACAGGAGCAGTACTTC.

This clonotype was counted ten times or more. The chain employs TRBV5-1 and TRBJ2-7; a weak D match, TRBD1 (5 bases). V was pared by 2 bases and J by 6 bases, with 12 bases between. CDR1 and CDR2 from the germline V gene are SGHRS and YFSETQ. This CDR3 spans 13 amino acids. In DNA form, the CDR3 reads TGCGCCAGCAGCTTCTCAGCCCAGGGCGAGCAGTACTTC. Encoded protein: CASSFSAQGEQYF.

In its sample, this clonotype was seen many times. The chain links TRBV12-3 or TRBV12-4 to TRBJ1-2, with 9 bases matching TRBD1. Trimming at V came to 5 bases and at J to 7 bases, leaving 8 bases not matched to a gene. There are 14 residues in the CDR3. The CDR3 sequence: CASSHGQGLGGYTF. The CDR3 DNA reads as TGTGCCAGCAGTCACGGACAGGGGCTGGGTGGCTACACCTTC.

This clonotype was seen repeatedly, ten times or more. This chain uses TRBV7-2 with TRBJ2-7; D is unclear. The CDR3 sequence is 15 residues long. The germline gives CDR1 SGHTA, CDR2 FQGNSA. V was clipped by 2 bases and J by 0 bases, with 11 bases between them. The CDR3 nucleotides are TGTGCCAGCAGCTTATTCCAGGCGAGCTCCTACGAGCAGTACTTC. Its protein is CASSLFQASSYEQYF.

This clonotype was seen more than once but under ten times. CDR3 nucleotides: TGTGCCAGTAGTACCGCAGTGGGAAGCTACGAGCAGTACTTC. Translating gives CASSTAVGSYEQYF. The chain joins TRBV19 to TRBJ2-7; D is unclear. Germline values: CDR1 LNHDA, CDR2 SQIVND (reference sequence). V lost 4 bases to trimming and J lost 3 bases, with 13 bases between them. CDR3 length: 14 amino acids.

This clonotype was observed many times. The chain links TRBV20-1 to TRBJ1-5; 7 nucleotides agree with TRBD1. This CDR3 region has 14 residues. Looked up from germline, CDR1 is DFQATT and CDR2 is SNEGSKA (reference sequence). V was pared by 4 bases and J by 6 bases, with 9 bases of the junction left unmatched. In DNA form, the CDR3 reads TGCAGTGCTACCTCAGGGGGACCGCCTCAGCCCCAGCATTTT. Its translation: CSATSGGPPQPQHF.

This clonotype was observed many times. The chain links TRBV6-2 or TRBV6-3 to TRBJ2-7; D gene uncertain. The germline CDR1 and CDR2 sequences are MNHEY and SVGEGT. V was cut by 2 bases and J by 0 bases, with 14 bases left in between. The CDR3 loop spans 16 amino acids. This chain's CDR3 is CASSYKRGPGSYEQYF. CDR3 sequence (DNA): TGTGCCAGCAGTTACAAGAGAGGCCCCGGCTCCTACGAGCAGTACTTC.

This clonotype was recorded many times. The rearrangement uses TRBV6-2 or TRBV6-3 and TRBJ1-2; 8 nucleotides agree with TRBD1. J was trimmed by 4 bases and V by 6 bases; bases with no gene match: 7. The germline V gene encodes CDR1 MNHEY and CDR2 SVGEGT. CDR3 length equals 14 residues. The CDR3 reads CASRTDRDRYGYTF. The CDR3 nucleotides are TGTGCCAGCAGGACGGACAGGGACCGCTATGGCTACACCTTC.

This clonotype was recorded at least ten times. V is TRBV19 and J is TRBJ2-5, with TRBD2 as a possible D gene (6 bases). Germline lookup yields CDR1 LNHDA and CDR2 SQIVND (reference sequence). The CDR3 length is 13 residues. V gave up 4 bases and J gave up 6 bases, with 12 bases separating them. The CDR3 loop is CASSKLALQTQYF. DNA of the CDR3: TGTGCCAGTAGTAAACTAGCTCTACAGACCCAGTACTTC.

This clonotype occurred many times. The chain employs TRBV6-5 and TRBJ2-7; 13 bases line up with TRBD2. The CDR3 consists of 18 residues. Unmatched junction bases numbered 11, after V lost 3 bases and J lost 3 bases. Looked up from germline, CDR1 is MNHEY and CDR2 is SVGAGI. CDR3 loop: CASSYRLAGGLNDYEQYF. Here the CDR3 DNA reads TGTGCCAGCAGTTATAGACTAGCGGGAGGACTCAACGACTACGAGCAGTACTTC.

This clonotype was detected many times. The chain uses TRBV7-3 and TRBJ2-5; 7 bases fit TRBD2. V was pared by 2 bases and J by 4 bases, with 7 bases of the junction left unmatched. This CDR3 is 15 amino acids long. Germline V gene sequence: CDR1 SGHTA, CDR2 FQGTGA. CDR3 sequence: CASSLGGGHGETQYF. CDR3 DNA: TGTGCCAGCAGCTTAGGGGGGGGTCACGGAGAGACCCAGTACTTC.

This clonotype was detected ten times or more. The chain couples TRBV12-3 or TRBV12-4 to TRBJ2-7; possibly TRBD1 or TRBD2 for D (6 bases each). The CDR3 contains 18 residues. V was trimmed by 4 bases and J by 1 base, leaving 23 bases between them. The CDR3 coding sequence is TGTGCCAGCAGTTCCCTTCCTAGGGGGGTTCCCAGATCCTACGAGCAGTACTTC. This translates into CASSSLPRGVPRSYEQYF.

This clonotype was seen at least ten times. The chain carries TRBV19 and TRBJ2-7; 9 bases match TRBD1. The V gene's germline CDR1 is LNHDA and CDR2 SQIVND (reference sequence). The CDR3 is 13 amino acids. V trimming: 4 bases; J trimming: 4 bases; junction bases outside the gene matches: 2. This CDR3 reads CASSTDRGYEQYF. As DNA, the CDR3 is TGTGCCAGTAGTACGGACAGGGGATACGAGCAGTACTTC.

The rearrangement links TRBV6-2 or TRBV6-3 to TRBJ2-7; no clear D. The ends were cut back, 7 bases at V and 8 bases at J, with 15 bases in the middle. The CDR3 has 12 residues. Germline V CDR1 and CDR2: MNHEY, SVGEGT. The DNA for the CDR3 is TGTGCCAGCATCAACGACGGTGCTCAGCAGTACTTC. It is translated as CASINDGAQQYF.

This clonotype was recorded at least ten times. The V gene is TRBV20-1, the J gene TRBJ2-5; D gene unclear. The V end lost 3 bases, the J end lost 1 base, and 15 bases lay between the germline ends. The germline CDR1 and CDR2 sequences are DFQATT and SNEGSKA (reference sequence). The CDR3 consists of 15 residues. The CDR3 reads CSARPPWGSQETQYF. The CDR3 DNA reads as TGCAGTGCTAGGCCCCCTTGGGGAAGCCAAGAGACCCAGTACTTC.

Ten or more counts support this clonotype. V and J are TRBV6-2 or TRBV6-3 and TRBJ1-2; D is unclear. The germline V gene has CDR1 MNHEY and CDR2 SVGEGT. Trimming shortened V by 2 bases and J by 5 bases, and 24 bases separated the two germline ends. This CDR3 contains 18 residues. This CDR3 reads CASSYLHGVRPGEYGYTF. CDR3 in DNA: TGTGCCAGCAGTTACCTACACGGGGTCAGACCGGGAGAGTATGGCTACACCTTC.

This clonotype was seen many times. The chain has TRBV24-1 and TRBJ2-7, with 7 positions matching TRBD2. J gave up 7 bases and V 1 base, and 15 bases lay outside the gene matches. The germline CDR1 and CDR2 sequences are KGHDR and SFDVKD. The CDR3 sequence is 17 residues long. CDR3 DNA sequence: TGTGCCACCAGTGATTTCCAGGGAGCAATGGGGAGGGAAGAGCAGTACTTC. This gives the protein CATSDFQGAMGREEQYF.

This clonotype was counted many times. V usage is TRBV12-3 or TRBV12-4 and J usage is TRBJ1-1, with D perhaps matching TRBD1 (5 bases). V shed 6 bases and J shed 6 bases, with 14 bases lying between them. The CDR3 totals 13 residues. CDR3 DNA sequence: TGTGCCAGCAGGACGGGACGTTACCCTGAAGCTTTCTTT. Amino acid sequence: CASRTGRYPEAFF.

This clonotype came up many times. CDR3 nucleotide sequence: TGTGCCAGCAGTCTACGCCCGAGCACTATAAAAGAGACCCAGTACTTC. Translating it yields CASSLRPSTIKETQYF. This chain connects TRBV27 to TRBJ2-5; D is unclear. The germline V gene has CDR1 MNHEY and CDR2 SMNVEV (reference sequence). V gave up 5 bases and J gave up 3 bases, with 19 bases separating them. This CDR3 is built from 16 residues.

The chain has TRBV7-2 and TRBJ2-7; the D is unclear. CDR1 is SGHTA, CDR2 FQGNSA, per germline. Trimming removed 2 bases at V and 2 bases at J, with 10 bases between. The CDR3 loop spans 14 amino acids. CDR3 amino acids: CASSLIVSAYEQYF. The CDR3, as DNA: TGTGCCAGCAGCTTAATCGTGAGCGCCTACGAGCAGTACTTC.

This clonotype was recorded many times. A much bigger clone sits one base away, suggesting this may be a read error. The chain joins TRBV30 to TRBJ2-5; D is possibly TRBD2 (6 bases). This CDR3 is 13 amino acids long. Germline lookup yields CDR1 GTSNPN and CDR2 SVGIG (reference sequence). CDR3 DNA: TGTGCCTACTCCCCTGGACTACGGGAGACCCAGCACTTC. This translates into CAYSPGLRETQHF.

This clonotype has a handful of counts. The DNA of the CDR3 is TGTGCCAGCAGCCACGGACGGCTATCGAACACCGGGGAGCTGTTTTTT. Its translation is CASSHGRLSNTGELFF. The J gene is TRBJ2-2, the V gene TRBV3-1, with D unclear. The V and J ends lost 3 bases and 0 bases respectively, with 11 bases between them. The CDR3 contains 16 residues. CDR1 and CDR2 (germline): LGHDT, YNNKEL (reference sequence).

Notes on this clonotype: A much larger clone differs by one base, so this may be a read error. The DNA of the CDR3 is TGCGCCAGCAGCCAGATAGGGGGAAACACCATATATTTT. It yields the protein CASSQIGGNTIYF. V gene TRBV4-3 combines with J gene TRBJ1-3, with D hard to call. CDR1 and CDR2 from the germline V gene are LGHNA and YSLEER. This CDR3 has 13 residues. With 3 bases removed from V and 4 bases from J, the gap between germline ends came to 7 bases.

This clonotype has only a few counts. The rearrangement joins TRBV27 to TRBJ1-2; D uncertain. V lost 0 bases, J lost 2 bases, and 7 bases lay in between. CDR1 and CDR2 from the germline V gene are MNHEY and SMNVEV (reference sequence). The CDR3 has 14 amino acids. The CDR3 loop reads CASSLSLGNYGYTF. CDR3 in DNA: TGTGCCAGCAGTTTATCCCTGGGGAACTATGGCTACACCTTC.